What follows are 25 T cell receptor beta chains derived from one specimen sequenced in a study of cytomegalovirus exposure and HLA in healthy donors. Profiling relied on immunoSEQ multiplex PCR, and the TCRdb table lists in-frame clones only, not all of them. Among around 130,000 clones, around nine tenths were seen once, and the ten largest hold around 3.4%. The sequenced sample consisted of PBMCs. The source of these receptors is a man aged 25 to 40 in good health and CMV-seronegative.

CDR3 bases: TGTGCCAGCAGTTGGACAGGGATAAGCACAGATACGCAGTATTTT. Translating gives CASSWTGISTDTQYF. The genes are TRBV27 and TRBJ2-3; 8 positions match TRBD1. Germline values: CDR1 MNHEY, CDR2 SMNVEV (reference sequence). With V trimmed by 4 bases and J by 0 bases, 3 bases remained unmatched. This CDR3 has 15 amino acids.

V and J are TRBV27 and TRBJ1-6, with D hard to call. CDR3 length: 14 amino acids. V was cut by 2 bases and J by 12 bases, with 14 bases left in between. Germline loops: CDR1 MNHEY, CDR2 SMNVEV (reference sequence). The CDR3 is CASSLEHGAGPLHF. CDR3 in DNA: TGTGCCAGCAGTTTAGAACACGGCGCGGGACCCCTCCACTTT.

The chain uses TRBV4-1 and TRBJ2-1; TRBD2 aligns across 10 bases. Trimming took 1 base from V and 4 from J; bases not matched to a gene: 7. CDR3 length equals 17 residues. CDR1 is MGHRA and CDR2 is YSYEKL in the germline V gene. Written as DNA, the CDR3 is TGCGCCAGCAGCCAAGGGGTTGCTAGCGGGGGATACAATGAGCAGTTCTTC. Protein sequence: CASSQGVASGGYNEQFF.

V and J are TRBV4-1 and TRBJ2-1; a possible D gene is TRBD1 (5 bases). This CDR3 has 14 residues. The germline V and J ends were trimmed by 3 bases and 9 bases, with 15 bases remaining between them. CDR1 is MGHRA, CDR2 YSYEKL, per germline. DNA of the CDR3: TGCGCCAGCAGCCAGGGGCCCCTAGGAACTGAGCAGTTCTTC. Translation gives CASSQGPLGTEQFF.

This chain links TRBV5-8 with TRBJ2-1; D is perhaps TRBD2 (6 bases). Trimming cost V 9 bases and J 2 bases, with 12 bases left between them. The CDR3 spans 13 residues. Germline V CDR1 and CDR2: SGHTS, YDEGEE. The CDR3 DNA reads as TGTGCCACCCGGGACTCCACCTACAATGAGCAGTTCTTC. Protein product: CATRDSTYNEQFF.

The V and J genes are TRBV5-1 and TRBJ2-2; 12 bases match TRBD1. Germline CDR1 reads SGHRS; CDR2 reads YFSETQ. With V trimmed by 4 bases and J by 3 bases, 7 bases remained unmatched. This CDR3 has 17 amino acids. CDR3: CASSPGQGARYTGELFF. The CDR3 DNA reads as TGCGCCAGCAGCCCGGGACAGGGGGCGCGATACACCGGGGAGCTGTTTTTT.

The chain couples TRBV7-9 to TRBJ1-2, with a tentative D call TRBD1 (5 bases). Germline lookup yields CDR1 SEHNR and CDR2 FQNEAQ (reference sequence). CDR3 length: 16 amino acids. V lost 7 bases and J lost 8, with 26 bases in between. The CDR3 region has the DNA TGTGCCAGCACCGACCCAGGGAGGACGCCCGAGGGGGGCTACACCTTC. Encoded protein: CASTDPGRTPEGGYTF.

For the CDR3, the DNA is TGTGCCAGCAGCGTAGGGGGTTCGCAGCCCCAGCATTTT. Translation gives CASSVGGSQPQHF. The V and J genes are TRBV27 and TRBJ1-5, with TRBD1 as a possible D gene (6 bases). The CDR3 length is 13 residues. With 6 bases removed from V and 7 bases from J, the gap between germline ends came to 13 bases. Germline loops: CDR1 MNHEY, CDR2 SMNVEV (reference sequence).

The chain uses TRBV25-1 and TRBJ1-1, with a tentative D call TRBD1 (6 bases). The CDR3 is 14 amino acids. The V end was cut by 4 bases, the J end by 2 bases, with 11 bases between. CDR1 MGHDK and CDR2 SYGVNS come from the germline V gene. CDR3 sequence (DNA): TGTGCCAGCAGTGCGCTACAGGGAAACACTGAAGCTTTCTTT. Translated, it gives CASSALQGNTEAFF.

The CDR3 coding sequence is TGTGCCAGCACCTCGGGGGGGTTCCGCCAAAATCAGCCCCAGCATTTT. Translated, it gives CASTSGGFRQNQPQHF. The V gene is TRBV5-5, the J gene TRBJ1-5; D might be TRBD1 (5 bases). The V end was cut by 6 bases, the J end by 4 bases, with 20 bases between. The CDR3 is made up of 16 amino acids. Germline V lookup: CDR1 SGHKS, CDR2 YYEKEE (reference sequence).

The rearrangement links TRBV11-2 to TRBJ2-5, with no clear D. CDR3 length: 16 residues. V was cut by 3 bases and J by 4 bases, with 18 bases left in between. Per the germline V gene, CDR1 is SGHAT and CDR2 is FQNNGV. Here the CDR3 reads CASSLYMETVAETQYF. The CDR3 region has the DNA TGTGCCAGCAGCTTGTATATGGAGACTGTCGCAGAGACCCAGTACTTC.

The chain recombines TRBV11-2 with TRBJ1-3; 10 nucleotides match TRBD1. This CDR3 has 15 residues. From germline, CDR1 is SGHAT and CDR2 FQNNGV. J was trimmed by 3 bases and V by 5 bases; bases with no gene match: 4. The CDR3 bases are TGTGCCAGCAGCCCACGGGACAGGGGTGGAAACACCATATATTTT. As protein: CASSPRDRGGNTIYF.

The chain uses TRBV5-1 and TRBJ2-1; TRBD2 matches at 7 bases. V shed 3 bases, J shed 1 base, and the junction held 1 base outside the gene matches. The CDR3 loop spans 14 amino acids. Germline lookup yields CDR1 SGHRS and CDR2 YFSETQ. Written as DNA, the CDR3 is TGCGCCAGCAGCTCCGGGGGGTCCTACAATGAGCAGTTCTTC. Amino acids: CASSSGGSYNEQFF. Together with reference TRBV5-1 and TRBJ2-1, the CDR3 gives the full variable domain: KAGVTQTPRYLIKTRGQQVTLSCSPISGHRSVSWYQQTPGQGLQFLFEYFSETQRNKGNFPGRFSGRQFSNSRSEMNVSTLELGDSALYLCASSSGGSYNEQFFGPGTRLTVL.

The rearrangement links TRBV5-6 to TRBJ1-4; 7 nucleotides match TRBD1. The V gene's germline CDR1 is SGHDT and CDR2 YYEEEE. The CDR3 is made up of 14 amino acids. V gave up 4 bases and J gave up 10 bases; unmatched junction bases: 10. This chain's CDR3 is CASSPGTAIGKLFF. CDR3 coding DNA: TGTGCCAGCAGCCCCGGGACAGCAATTGGAAAACTGTTTTTT.

The chain employs TRBV4-1 and TRBJ2-7, with a weak D call TRBD2 (5 bases). The CDR3 runs 13 residues. CDR1 MGHRA and CDR2 YSYEKL come from the germline V gene. The V and J ends lost 4 bases and 3 bases respectively, with 10 bases between them. DNA of the CDR3: TGCGCCAGCAGCCGAGGGCCCGACTACGAGCAGTACTTC. As protein: CASSRGPDYEQYF.

The gene calls are TRBV28 and TRBJ2-7; TRBD2 matches 8 bases. CDR1 and CDR2 (germline): MDHEN, SYDVKM. The V gene end was trimmed by 5 bases and the J gene end by 6 bases; junction bases not matched to a gene: 9. There are 14 residues in the CDR3. The CDR3 DNA is TGTGCCAGCAGTAACGGGGGGGCCTCGACCGAGCAGTACTTC. Amino acids: CASSNGGASTEQYF.

The count of this clone is one. The chain joins TRBV27 to TRBJ2-5; 10 bases line up with TRBD1. The CDR3 spans 16 residues. The V gene end was trimmed by 5 bases and the J gene end by 1 base; junction bases not matched to a gene: 7. Germline lookup yields CDR1 MNHEY and CDR2 SMNVEV (reference sequence). CDR3 sequence: CASSPGTGVFQETQYF. As DNA, the CDR3 is TGTGCCAGCAGTCCCGGGACAGGGGTATTCCAAGAGACCCAGTACTTC.

The chain links TRBV6-5 to TRBJ2-1, with D unresolved. Germline V gene lookup returns CDR1 MNHEY and CDR2 SVGAGI. The ends were cut back, 2 bases at V and 6 bases at J, with 14 bases in the middle. CDR3 length: 15 amino acids. CDR3 bases: TGTGCCAGCAGTTACGCTTCCAGCGCACCCAATGAGCAGTTCTTC. It codes for CASSYASSAPNEQFF.

This chain links TRBV6-5 with TRBJ1-5; TRBD1 matches 8 bases. The CDR3 runs to 15 residues. V gave up 5 bases and J gave up 2 bases; unmatched junction bases: 5. Germline V CDR1 and CDR2: MNHEY, SVGAGI. The CDR3 sequence: CASSARGLGNQPQHF. The CDR3 DNA reads as TGTGCCAGCAGTGCCAGGGGGCTTGGCAATCAGCCCCAGCATTTT.

The rearrangement uses TRBV19 and TRBJ1-5, with 8 positions matching TRBD1. With V trimmed by 4 bases and J by 2 bases, 7 bases remained unmatched. Germline CDR1 reads LNHDA; CDR2 reads SQIVND (reference sequence). The CDR3 is made up of 16 amino acids. CDR3 protein: CASSRGQEYRNQPQHF. The CDR3 nucleotides are TGTGCCAGTAGTAGGGGACAGGAGTACCGCAATCAGCCCCAGCATTTT.

In its sample, this clone was seen once. The rearrangement joins TRBV5-5 to TRBJ2-2; TRBD2 matches 8 bases. The J segment lost 0 bases and the V segment lost 4 bases, leaving 5 bases of the junction unmatched. The germline V gene has CDR1 SGHKS and CDR2 YYEKEE (reference sequence). The CDR3 is made up of 16 amino acids. CDR3 in DNA: TGTGCCAGCAGCGCCCGGGGGGGTACGAACACCGGGGAGCTGTTTTTT. Its translation is CASSARGGTNTGELFF. Full variable domain (outside the CDR3, taken from reference TRBV5-5 and TRBJ2-2): DAGVTQSPTHLIKTRGQQVTLRCSPISGHKSVSWYQQVLGQGPQFIFQYYEKEERGRGNFPDRFSARQFPNYSSELNVNALLLGDSALYLCASSARGGTNTGELFFGEGSRLTVL.

The chain uses TRBV6-5 and TRBJ2-5, with no clear D. CDR3 size: 13 residues. Germline loops: CDR1 MNHEY, CDR2 SVGAGI. The V end was cut by 0 bases, the J end by 2 bases, with 4 bases between. CDR3 residues: CASSYSSQETQYF. CDR3 nucleotides: TGTGCCAGCAGTTACTCGAGTCAAGAGACCCAGTACTTC.

A word on this clone: One junction end disagrees with the germline gene, perhaps due to a read error. This chain uses TRBV19 with TRBJ2-7, with no clear D. Germline V gives CDR1 LNHDA, CDR2 SQIVND (reference sequence). This CDR3 has 14 residues. DNA of the CDR3: TGTGCCAGTAGTATACTGGCAGGCTCCGACGAGCAGTACTTC. Translated, it gives CASSILAGSDEQYF.

J is TRBJ1-4 and V is TRBV28; D perhaps matches TRBD1 (6 bases). The germline CDR1 and CDR2 sequences are MDHEN and SYDVKM. The CDR3 spans 13 residues. V was clipped by 8 bases and J by 7 bases, with 14 bases between them. CDR3 coding DNA: TGTGCCAGCGGGGGCCCGAGGAGTGAAAAACTGTTTTTT. This translates into CASGGPRSEKLFF.

This chain connects TRBV18 to TRBJ2-3; TRBD2 is a possible D gene (6 bases). Germline V gene data show CDR1 as KGHSH and CDR2 as LQKENI. V gave up 0 bases and J gave up 2 bases, with 12 bases separating them. This CDR3 is built from 16 residues. CDR3 sequence reads: CASSPPARGNTDTQYF. CDR3 coding DNA: TGTGCCAGCTCACCACCGGCGCGGGGTAACACAGATACGCAGTATTTT.